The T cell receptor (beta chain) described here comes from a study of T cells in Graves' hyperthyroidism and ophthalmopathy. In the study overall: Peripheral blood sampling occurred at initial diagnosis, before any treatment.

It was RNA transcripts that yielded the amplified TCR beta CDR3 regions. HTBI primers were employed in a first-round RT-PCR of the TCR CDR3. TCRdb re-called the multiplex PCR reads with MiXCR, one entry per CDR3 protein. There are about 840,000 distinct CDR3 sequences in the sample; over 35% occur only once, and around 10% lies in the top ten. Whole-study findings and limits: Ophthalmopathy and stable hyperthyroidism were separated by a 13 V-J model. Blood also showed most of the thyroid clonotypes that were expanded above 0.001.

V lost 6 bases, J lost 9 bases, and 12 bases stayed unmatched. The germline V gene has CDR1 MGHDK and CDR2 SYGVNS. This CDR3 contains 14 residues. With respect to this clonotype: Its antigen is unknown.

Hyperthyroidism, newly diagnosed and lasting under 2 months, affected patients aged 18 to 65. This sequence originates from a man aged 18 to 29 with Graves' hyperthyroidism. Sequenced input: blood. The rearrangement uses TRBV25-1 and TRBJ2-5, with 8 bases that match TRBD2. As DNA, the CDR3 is TGTGCCAGCAGGGTGACTAGCGCCTATGAGGCCCAGTACTTC. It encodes CASRVTSAYEAQYF.